These 15 T cell receptor beta chains share one sample of origin, sequenced in a study of regulatory T cells in long-lasting Graves disease. Library construction for TCR beta used iRepertoire HTBI primers and Arm-PCR of CDR3 regions. TCRdb re-called the multiplex PCR reads through MiXCR, storing one row per CDR3 protein. The sample lists 400,000 to 550,000 distinct CDR3 sequences, around 15% occurring once. Time point indicated: newly diagnosed GD, antithyroid drugs for less than 3 months. TCR sequences were obtained from RNA taken from PBMCs. These data were also reused for a study on T cells in Graves' hyperthyroidism and ophthalmopathy.

This material consisted of peripheral blood mononuclear cells (PBMCs), taken at new diagnosis, from a patient treated with antithyroid drugs. The receptor set was obtained from a woman under 40 with Graves disease.

A note on this clonotype: A much larger clone lies one base from this, so it may be a read error. The chain uses TRBV30 and TRBJ1-4, with D uncertain. V lost 3 bases to trimming and J lost 8 bases, with 4 bases between them. This CDR3 has 10 residues. Germline CDR1 is GTSNPN and CDR2 is SVGIG (reference sequence). The CDR3 sequence is CAWRREKLFF. The CDR3 DNA follows: TGTGCCTGGAGAAGGGAAAAACTGTTTTTT. Combining the CDR3 with reference TRBV30 and TRBJ1-4 gives the whole variable domain SQTIHQWPATLVQPVGSPLSLECTVEGTSNPNLYWYRQAAGRGLQLLFYSVGIGQISSEVPQNLSASRPQDRQFILSSKKLLLSDSGFYLCAWRREKLFFGSGTQLSVL.

Many counts were recorded for this clonotype. The CDR3 is CSVVPVLNTEAFF. CDR3 DNA sequence: TGCAGCGTTGTCCCAGTGTTGAACACTGAAGCTTTCTTT. The chain combines TRBV29-1 with TRBJ1-1, with no clear D. The CDR3 contains 13 residues. The germline gives CDR1 SQVTM, CDR2 ANQGSEA. Between the trimmed V and J ends, which lost 4 bases and 0 bases, there was a span of 9 bases.

This clonotype was seen repeatedly, ten times or more. J is TRBJ2-7 and V is TRBV2; D remains ambiguous. The germline CDR1 and CDR2 sequences are SNHLY and FYNNEI. V was trimmed by 6 bases and J by 0 bases, leaving 6 bases between them. CDR3 size: 12 residues. The CDR3 protein is CASSRNSYEQYF. CDR3 DNA: TGTGCCAGCAGCAGAAACTCCTACGAGCAGTACTTC.

This clonotype was seen repeatedly, ten times or more. This chain connects TRBV20-1 to TRBJ1-1; the D is unclear. The V gene's germline CDR1 is DFQATT and CDR2 SNEGSKA (reference sequence). The V and J ends lost 5 bases and 5 bases respectively, with 9 bases between them. The CDR3 has 11 residues. CDR3 sequence reads: CSAGRMTEAFF. In DNA, the CDR3 is TGCAGTGCTGGACGGATGACTGAAGCTTTCTTT.

This clonotype came up once. The rearrangement links TRBV12-3 or TRBV12-4 to TRBJ1-2, with no clear D. The V end lost 2 bases, the J end lost 6 bases, and 13 bases lay between the germline ends. The CDR3 is 14 amino acids. The CDR3 region is CASSLQGHRDGYTF. The DNA for the CDR3 is TGTGCCAGCAGTTTACAAGGGCATAGAGATGGCTACACCTTC.

This chain connects TRBV5-6 to TRBJ2-7, with D perhaps matching TRBD1 or TRBD2 (5 bases each). The CDR3 has 13 amino acids. Germline lookup yields CDR1 SGHDT and CDR2 YYEEEE. Trimming shortened V by 4 bases and J by 6 bases, and 14 bases separated the two germline ends. Written as DNA, the CDR3 is TGTGCCAGCAGCCGGGACGAGGTTGGCGAGCAGTACTTC. It translates to CASSRDEVGEQYF.

This clonotype appeared many times. V gene TRBV5-1 combines with J gene TRBJ2-3; D uncertain. Per the germline V gene, CDR1 is SGHRS and CDR2 is YFSETQ. Trimming removed 3 bases at V and 3 bases at J, with 8 bases between. This CDR3 is 13 amino acids long. The CDR3 bases are TGCGCCAGCAGCTCCCCCTCGACAGATACGCAGTATTTT. This gives the protein CASSSPSTDTQYF.

With regard to this clonotype: A much larger clone is a single base away; this may be a read error. The chain recombines TRBV29-1 with TRBJ2-5; 7 bases are a match to TRBD2. Germline V gene data show CDR1 as SQVTM and CDR2 as ANQGSEA. This CDR3 contains 13 residues. In nucleotides, the CDR3 is TGCAGCGTTCCCGGACTAGACCAAGAGGCCCAGTACTTC. It yields the protein CSVPGLDQEAQYF.

This clonotype was found many times. V is TRBV7-2 and J is TRBJ2-4, with D maybe TRBD2 (6 bases). Germline V gene data show CDR1 as SGHTA and CDR2 as FQGNSA. CDR3 length: 16 residues. V was clipped by 5 bases and J by 1 base, with 15 bases between them. CDR3 DNA: TGTGCCAGCAGCCTCGGGACTGGAGGGGCCAAAAACATTCAGTACTTC. Translated, it gives CASSLGTGGAKNIQYF.

The genes are TRBV13 and TRBJ2-3; D is perhaps TRBD1 (5 bases). In germline, CDR1 is PRHDT, CDR2 FYEKMQ (reference sequence). The length of the CDR3 is 14 residues. V lost 5 bases, J lost 5 bases, and 14 bases lay in between. The CDR3 reads CASSLVGPRDTQYF. The CDR3 DNA follows: TGTGCCAGCAGCCTCGTGGGGCCCAGAGATACGCAGTATTTT.

The gene calls are TRBV6-1 and TRBJ2-3, with D unclear. V lost 9 bases, J lost 11 bases, and 27 bases lay in between. The germline gives CDR1 MNHNS, CDR2 SASEGT. The CDR3 has 15 amino acids. The CDR3 DNA is TGTGCCAGTAGTCCCTCGCAGAGCTCCTACAATGAGCAGTATTTT. It yields the protein CASSPSQSSYNEQYF.

The sample holds many counts of this clonotype. This chain uses TRBV28 with TRBJ1-2, with 9 bases fitting TRBD1. The CDR3 contains 14 residues. J gave up 6 bases and V 6 bases, and 8 bases lay outside the gene matches. Germline CDR1 MDHEN, CDR2 SYDVKM. This CDR3 reads CASRITGGGDGYTF. For the CDR3, the DNA is TGTGCCAGCAGAATTACAGGGGGCGGAGATGGCTACACCTTC.

This clonotype was seen at least ten times. The chain joins TRBV24-1 to TRBJ2-7; 7 bases are shared with TRBD1. J lost 4 bases, V lost 5 bases, and 4 bases had no gene match. Germline CDR1 KGHDR, CDR2 SFDVKD. This CDR3 has 13 amino acids. In nucleotides, the CDR3 is TGTGCCACCAGTGGAGGGGGCGCGTACGAGCAGTACTTC. Its protein is CATSGGGAYEQYF.

This clonotype was recorded a few times. The chain has TRBV12-3 or TRBV12-4 and TRBJ2-1; D gene unclear. V lost 8 bases to trimming and J lost 7 bases, with 15 bases between them. This CDR3 has 13 residues. CDR3 sequence reads: CASAAPPWNEQFF. The CDR3 coding sequence is TGTGCCAGCGCCGCCCCCCCTTGGAATGAGCAGTTCTTC.

This clonotype was counted many times. The genes are TRBV12-3 or TRBV12-4 and TRBJ2-1; TRBD2 aligns across 8 bases. The V gene end was trimmed by 2 bases and the J gene end by 5 bases; junction bases not matched to a gene: 11. The CDR3 has 17 amino acids. CDR3 protein: CASSLRGGTGLNNEQFF. The CDR3 DNA reads as TGTGCCAGCAGTTTACGCGGGGGGACTGGTTTAAACAATGAGCAGTTCTTC.